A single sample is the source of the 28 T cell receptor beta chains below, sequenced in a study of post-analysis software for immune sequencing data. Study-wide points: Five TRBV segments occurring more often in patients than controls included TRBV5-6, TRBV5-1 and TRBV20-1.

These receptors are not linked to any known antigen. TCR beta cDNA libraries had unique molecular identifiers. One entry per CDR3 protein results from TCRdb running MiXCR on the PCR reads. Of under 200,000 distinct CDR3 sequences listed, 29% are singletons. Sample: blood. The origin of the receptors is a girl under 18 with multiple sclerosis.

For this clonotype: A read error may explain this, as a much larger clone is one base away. CDR3 DNA sequence: TGCGCCAGCAGCGGGGCCAGCCAAGAGTCCCAGTACTTC. It encodes CASSGASQESQYF. V gene TRBV10-1 combines with J gene TRBJ2-5; the D gene could be TRBD1 or TRBD2 (5 bases each). This CDR3 has 13 residues. Germline assignment: CDR1 WNHNN and CDR2 SYGVQD (reference sequence).

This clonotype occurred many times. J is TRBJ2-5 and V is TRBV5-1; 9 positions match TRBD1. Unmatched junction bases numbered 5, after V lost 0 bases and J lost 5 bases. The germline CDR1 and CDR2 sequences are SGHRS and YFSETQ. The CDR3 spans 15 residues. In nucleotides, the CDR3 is TGCGCCAGCAGCTTGGGGACAGGGGTCGCGGAGACCCAGTACTTC. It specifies CASSLGTGVAETQYF.

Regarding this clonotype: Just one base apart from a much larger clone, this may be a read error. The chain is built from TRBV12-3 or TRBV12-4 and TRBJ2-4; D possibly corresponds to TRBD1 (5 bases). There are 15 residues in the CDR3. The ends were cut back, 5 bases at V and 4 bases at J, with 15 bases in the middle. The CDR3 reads CASSPTSAGKNIQYF. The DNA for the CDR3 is TGTGCCAGCAGTCCCACGTCGGCAGGGAAAAACATTCAGTACTTC.

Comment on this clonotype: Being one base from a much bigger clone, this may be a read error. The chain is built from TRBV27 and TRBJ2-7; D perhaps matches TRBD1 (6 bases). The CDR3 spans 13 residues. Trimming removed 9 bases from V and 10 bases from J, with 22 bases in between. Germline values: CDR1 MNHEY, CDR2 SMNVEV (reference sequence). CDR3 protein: CASGKQGGDTQYF. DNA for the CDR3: TGTGCCAGTGGCAAACAGGGTGGAGACACCCAGTACTTC.

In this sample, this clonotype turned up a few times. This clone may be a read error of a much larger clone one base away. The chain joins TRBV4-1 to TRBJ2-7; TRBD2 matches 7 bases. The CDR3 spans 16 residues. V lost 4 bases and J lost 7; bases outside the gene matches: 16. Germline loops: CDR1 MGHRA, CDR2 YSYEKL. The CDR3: CASSRELARSYNEQYF. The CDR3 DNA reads TGCGCCAGCAGCCGAGAACTAGCGCGGTCCTACAATGAGCAGTACTTC.

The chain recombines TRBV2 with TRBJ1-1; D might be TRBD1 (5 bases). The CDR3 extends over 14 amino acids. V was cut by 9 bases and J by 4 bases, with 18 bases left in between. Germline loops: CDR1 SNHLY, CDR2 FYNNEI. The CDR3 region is CASTSDIKSTEAFF. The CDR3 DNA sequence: TGTGCCAGTACCTCGGACATCAAGAGCACTGAAGCTTTCTTT.

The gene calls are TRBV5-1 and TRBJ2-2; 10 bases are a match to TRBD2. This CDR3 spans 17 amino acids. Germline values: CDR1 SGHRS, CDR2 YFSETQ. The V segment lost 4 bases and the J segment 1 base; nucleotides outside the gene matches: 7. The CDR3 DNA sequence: TGCGCCAGCAGCCGGTCCGCTAGCGGGGGGAACACCGGGGAGCTGTTTTTT. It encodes CASSRSASGGNTGELFF.

CDR3 residues: CASTALGRRYNEQYF. The CDR3 DNA is TGTGCCAGCACTGCATTGGGACGGAGATACAATGAGCAGTACTTC. The chain uses TRBV6-1 and TRBJ2-7, with D perhaps being TRBD1 or TRBD2 (5 bases each). V was shortened by 7 bases and J by 7 bases, with 23 bases between the two germline ends. CDR3 length: 15 amino acids. CDR1 and CDR2 (germline): MNHNS, SASEGT.

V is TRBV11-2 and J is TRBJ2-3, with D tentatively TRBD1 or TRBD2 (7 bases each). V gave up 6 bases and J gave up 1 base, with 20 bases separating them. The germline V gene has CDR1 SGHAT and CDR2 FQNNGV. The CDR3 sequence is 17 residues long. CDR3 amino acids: CASRRGLREEGTDTQYF. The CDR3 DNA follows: TGTGCCAGCAGGAGGGGGCTCCGGGAGGAAGGCACAGATACGCAGTATTTT. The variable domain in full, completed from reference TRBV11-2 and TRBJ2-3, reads EAGVAQSPRYKIIEKRQSVAFWCNPISGHATLYWYQQILGQGPKLLIQFQNNGVVDDSQLPKDRFSAERLKGVDSTLKIQPAKLEDSAVYLCASRRGLREEGTDTQYFGPGTRLTVL.

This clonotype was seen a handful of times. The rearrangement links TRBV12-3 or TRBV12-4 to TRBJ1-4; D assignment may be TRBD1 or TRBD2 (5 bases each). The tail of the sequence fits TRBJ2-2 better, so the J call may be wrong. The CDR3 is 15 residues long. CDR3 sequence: CASSLLGTGTPELFF. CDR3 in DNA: TGTGCCAGCAGTTTATTAGGAACGGGGACCCCGGAGCTGTTTTTT.

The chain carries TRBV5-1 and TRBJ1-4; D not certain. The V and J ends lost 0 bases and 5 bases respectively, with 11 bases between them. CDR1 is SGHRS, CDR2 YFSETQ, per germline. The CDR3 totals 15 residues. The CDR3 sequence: CASSLAKVTNEKLFF. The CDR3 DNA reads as TGCGCCAGCAGCTTGGCCAAGGTCACCAATGAAAAACTGTTTTTT.

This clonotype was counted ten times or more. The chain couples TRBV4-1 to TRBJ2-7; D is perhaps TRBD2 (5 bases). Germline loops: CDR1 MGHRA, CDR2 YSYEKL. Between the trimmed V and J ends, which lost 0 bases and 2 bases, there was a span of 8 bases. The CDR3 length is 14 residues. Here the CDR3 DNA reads TGCGCCAGCAGCCAAGAGTCTAGCCCCTACGAGCAGTACTTC. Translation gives CASSQESSPYEQYF.

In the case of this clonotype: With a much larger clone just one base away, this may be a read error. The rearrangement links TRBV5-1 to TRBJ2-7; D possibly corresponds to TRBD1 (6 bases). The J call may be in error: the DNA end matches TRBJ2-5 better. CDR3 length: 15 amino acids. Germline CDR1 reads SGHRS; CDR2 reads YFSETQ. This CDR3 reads CAGSSGSGTSETQYF. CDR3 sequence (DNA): TGCGCCGGCAGCTCAGGATCCGGGACAAGTGAGACCCAGTACTTC.

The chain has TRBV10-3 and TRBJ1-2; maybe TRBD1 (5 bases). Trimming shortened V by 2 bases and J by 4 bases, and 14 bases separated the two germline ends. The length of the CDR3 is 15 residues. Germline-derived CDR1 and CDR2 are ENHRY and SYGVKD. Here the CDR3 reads CAISEGQGLGYGYTF. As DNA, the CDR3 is TGTGCCATCAGTGAGGGGCAGGGACTCGGCTATGGCTACACCTTC.

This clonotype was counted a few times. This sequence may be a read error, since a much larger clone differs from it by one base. CDR3 sequence: CASSFSGSRNNEQYF. The CDR3 DNA follows: TGTGCCAGCAGTTTTTCCGGGAGCCGAAACAATGAGCAGTACTTC. The genes are TRBV12-3 or TRBV12-4 and TRBJ2-7, with D possibly matching TRBD2 (6 bases). V lost 3 bases, J lost 7 bases, and 19 bases lay in between. This CDR3 has 15 residues.

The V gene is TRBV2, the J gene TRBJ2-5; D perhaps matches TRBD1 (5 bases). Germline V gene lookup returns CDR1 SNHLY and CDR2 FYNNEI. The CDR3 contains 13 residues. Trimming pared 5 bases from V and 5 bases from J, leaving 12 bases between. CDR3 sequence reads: CASSTQGWETQYF. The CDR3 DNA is TGTGCCAGCAGTACCCAGGGTTGGGAGACCCAGTACTTC.

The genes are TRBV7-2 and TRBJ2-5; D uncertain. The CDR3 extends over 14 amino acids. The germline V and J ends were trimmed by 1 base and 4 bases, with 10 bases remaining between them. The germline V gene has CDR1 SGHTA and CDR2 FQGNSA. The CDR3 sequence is CASSLDGFRETQYF. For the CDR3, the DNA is TGTGCCAGCAGCTTAGATGGCTTTAGAGAGACCCAGTACTTC.

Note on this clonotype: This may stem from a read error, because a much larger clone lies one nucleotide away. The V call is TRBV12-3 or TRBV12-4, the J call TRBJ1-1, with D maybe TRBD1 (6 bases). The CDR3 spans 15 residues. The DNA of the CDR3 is TGTGCCGGCAGTATGACAGGCCGTATGAACACTGAAGCTTTCTTT. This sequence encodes CAGSMTGRMNTEAFF.

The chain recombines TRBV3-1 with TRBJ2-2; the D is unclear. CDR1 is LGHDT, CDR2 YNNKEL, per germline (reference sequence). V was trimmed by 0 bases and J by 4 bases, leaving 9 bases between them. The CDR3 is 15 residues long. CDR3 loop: CASSQDRATTGELFF. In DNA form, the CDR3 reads TGTGCCAGCAGCCAAGATCGAGCAACCACCGGGGAGCTGTTTTTT.

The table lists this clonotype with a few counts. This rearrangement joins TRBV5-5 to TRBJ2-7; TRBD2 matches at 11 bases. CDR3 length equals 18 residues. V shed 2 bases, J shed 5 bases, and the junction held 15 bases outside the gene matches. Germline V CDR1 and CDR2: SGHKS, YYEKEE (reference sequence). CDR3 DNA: TGTGCCAGCAGCTTCAGAGGGGATTCTAGCGGGAGGCCTCACGAGCAGTACTTC. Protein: CASSFRGDSSGRPHEQYF.

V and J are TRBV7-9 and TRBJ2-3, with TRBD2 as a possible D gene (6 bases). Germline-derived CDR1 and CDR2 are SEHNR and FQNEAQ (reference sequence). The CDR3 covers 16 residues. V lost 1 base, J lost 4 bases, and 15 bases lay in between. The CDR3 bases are TGTGCCAGCAGCTTAGGTGAAGCGGGCAAGTCAGATACGCAGTATTTT. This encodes CASSLGEAGKSDTQYF.

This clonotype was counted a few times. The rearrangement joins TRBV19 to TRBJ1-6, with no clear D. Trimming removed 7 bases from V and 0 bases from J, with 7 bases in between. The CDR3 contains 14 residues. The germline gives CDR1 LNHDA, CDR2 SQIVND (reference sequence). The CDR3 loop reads CASTKSSYNSPLHF. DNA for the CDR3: TGTGCCAGTACCAAAAGCTCCTATAATTCACCCCTCCACTTT.

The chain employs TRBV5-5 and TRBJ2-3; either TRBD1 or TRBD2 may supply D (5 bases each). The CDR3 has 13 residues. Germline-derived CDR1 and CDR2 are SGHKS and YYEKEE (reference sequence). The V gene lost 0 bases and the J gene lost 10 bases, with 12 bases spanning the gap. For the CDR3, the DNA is TGTGCCAGCAGCTTGGGAGGGGTGGATGCGCAGTATTTT. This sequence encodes CASSLGGVDAQYF.

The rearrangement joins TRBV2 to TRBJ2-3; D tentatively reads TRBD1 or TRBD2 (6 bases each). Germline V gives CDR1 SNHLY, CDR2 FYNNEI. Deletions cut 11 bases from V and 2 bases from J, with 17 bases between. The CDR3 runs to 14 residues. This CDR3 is CAGRTVLTTDTQYF. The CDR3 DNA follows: TGTGCCGGGAGGACAGTCCTAACCACAGATACGCAGTATTTT.

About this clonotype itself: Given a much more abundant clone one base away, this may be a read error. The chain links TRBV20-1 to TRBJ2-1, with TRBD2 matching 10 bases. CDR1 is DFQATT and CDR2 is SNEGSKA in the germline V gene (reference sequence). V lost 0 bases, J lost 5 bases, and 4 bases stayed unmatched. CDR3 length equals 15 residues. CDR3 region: CSARDQRGGHNEQFF. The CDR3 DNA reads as TGCAGTGCTAGAGATCAGCGGGGGGGCCACAATGAGCAGTTCTTC.

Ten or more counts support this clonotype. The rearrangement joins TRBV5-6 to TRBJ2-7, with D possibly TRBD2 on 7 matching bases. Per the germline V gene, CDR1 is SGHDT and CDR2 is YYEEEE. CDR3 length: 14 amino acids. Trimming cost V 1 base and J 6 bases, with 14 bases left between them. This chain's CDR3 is CASSLRSRGAEQYF. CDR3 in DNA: TGTGCCAGCAGCTTGAGATCACGGGGGGCCGAGCAGTACTTC. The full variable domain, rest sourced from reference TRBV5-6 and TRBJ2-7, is DAGVTQSPTHLIKTRGQQVTLRCSPKSGHDTVSWYQQALGQGPQFIFQYYEEEERQRGNFPDRFSGHQFPNYSSELNVNALLLGDSALYLCASSLRSRGAEQYFGPGTRLTVT.

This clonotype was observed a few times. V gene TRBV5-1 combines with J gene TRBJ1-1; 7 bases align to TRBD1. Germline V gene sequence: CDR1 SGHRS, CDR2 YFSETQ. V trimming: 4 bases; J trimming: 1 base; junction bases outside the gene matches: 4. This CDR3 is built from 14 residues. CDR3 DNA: TGCGCCAGCAGCCCCGGGACAGAGAACACTGAAGCTTTCTTT. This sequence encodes CASSPGTENTEAFF.

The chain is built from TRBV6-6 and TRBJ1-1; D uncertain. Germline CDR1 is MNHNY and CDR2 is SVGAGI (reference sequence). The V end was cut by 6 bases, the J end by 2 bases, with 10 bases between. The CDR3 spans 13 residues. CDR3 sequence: CASSPSINTEAFF. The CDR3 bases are TGTGCCAGCAGCCCCTCAATTAACACTGAAGCTTTCTTT.